This T cell receptor beta chain was identified during a study of cytomegalovirus exposure and HLA in healthy donors. Overall study results and limits: Testing in vitro showed three CMV-associated chains specific for CMV antigens. Analyses of presence and absence presupposed an approximately uniform sequencing depth across donors. In all likelihood, a cluster of highly shared sequence variants was a sequencing artifact. Listed as cytomegalovirus-associated were 150 or so TCR beta chains.

PCR amplification relied on 60 Vbeta primers (plus 13 Jbeta primers). The method was immunoSEQ multiplex PCR; TCRdb's version includes in-frame clones alone and lacks a portion of them. The data show about 160,000 clones, roughly 63% seen once. The table lists this clone with a count of one. Antigen: not known. Trimming pared 2 bases from V and 1 base from J, leaving 13 bases between. Germline V lookup: CDR1 MNHNS, CDR2 SASEGT. This CDR3 contains 16 residues. This rearrangement joins TRBV6-1 to TRBJ2-3; no reliable D call. This TCR was recovered from an older woman in good health and CMV-seropositive. The sequencing sample was made of PBMCs. CDR3 residues: CASSEFLTAGTDTQYF. In DNA, the CDR3 is TGTGCCAGCAGTGAATTTTTAACAGCAGGCACAGATACGCAGTATTTT.